This passage covers 20 T cell receptor beta chains from one sample sequenced in a study of regulatory T cells in long-lasting Graves disease. Both iRepertoire HTBI primers and Arm-PCR of CDR3 regions were used to build the TCR beta libraries. Using its own MiXCR run on the multiplex PCR reads, TCRdb lists one record per CDR3 protein. The sample shows about 420,000 distinct CDR3 sequences, roughly 15% of them seen only once. Time point in this sample: newly diagnosed GD, antithyroid drugs for less than 3 months. PBMC-derived RNA was used for the TCR library. This sample was shared with a second study, whose subject was T cells in Graves' hyperthyroidism and ophthalmopathy.

This sample comprised peripheral blood mononuclear cells (PBMCs), obtained at new diagnosis, from a patient treated with antithyroid drugs. These receptors all stem from a woman between 18 and 30 years old with Graves disease.

DNA for the CDR3: TGTGCCAGCAGCTTAGAAAGGACTAGCGGGAGCTATGAGACCCAGTACTTC. This sequence encodes CASSLERTSGSYETQYF. The V call is TRBV7-2, the J call TRBJ2-1; 13 bases are a match to TRBD2. The J call is in doubt because the DNA end fits TRBJ2-5 better. The CDR3 length is 17 residues. Per the germline V gene, CDR1 is SGHTA and CDR2 is FQGNSA.

Many counts were recorded for this clonotype. The chain links TRBV28 to TRBJ2-1; D not resolved. CDR3 length equals 14 residues. Trimming cost V 3 bases and J 5 bases, with 11 bases left between them. Germline loops: CDR1 MDHEN, CDR2 SYDVKM. The CDR3 here is CASSFLHNNNEQFF. The DNA for the CDR3 is TGTGCCAGCAGTTTCTTACATAACAACAATGAGCAGTTCTTC.

This clonotype was observed many times. CDR3 protein: CASSPQVERDMNEQFF. The CDR3 DNA reads TGTGCCAGCAGTCCTCAAGTCGAGCGGGATATGAATGAGCAGTTCTTC. V and J are TRBV7-3 and TRBJ2-1, with 7 bases that match TRBD2. The junction had 15 bases not matched to a gene; V was cut back by 6 bases and J by 7 bases. Germline V gene data show CDR1 as SGHTA and CDR2 as FQGTGA. The CDR3 runs to 16 residues. The variable domain in full, completed from reference TRBV7-3 and TRBJ2-1, reads GAGVSQTPSNKVTEKGKYVELRCDPISGHTALYWYRQSLGQGPEFLIYFQGTGAADDSGLPNDRFFAVRPEGSVSTLKIQRTERGDSAVYLCASSPQVERDMNEQFFGPGTRLTVL.

The V and J genes are TRBV6-5 and TRBJ2-2; D is possibly TRBD1 or TRBD2 (6 bases each). Germline assignment: CDR1 MNHEY and CDR2 SVGAGI. Trimming took off 1 base at V and 6 bases at J, with 9 bases between the two ends. This CDR3 comprises 14 residues. The CDR3 reads CASSYYREAGELFF. As DNA, the CDR3 is TGTGCCAGCAGTTACTACAGGGAGGCCGGGGAGCTGTTTTTT.

This clonotype turned up a few times. The rearrangement joins TRBV15 to TRBJ2-7; 7 nucleotides match TRBD2. Losses at the gene ends were 1 base for V and 2 bases for J; bases not matched to a gene: 11. This CDR3 has 17 residues. CDR1 and CDR2 from the germline V gene are LNHNV and YYDKDF (reference sequence). The CDR3 DNA is TGTGCCACCAGCAGAGTGTCCCGGGACTATCACCCCTACGAGCAGTACTTC. It yields the protein CATSRVSRDYHPYEQYF.

This clonotype showed up just a few times. This rearrangement joins TRBV6-1 to TRBJ2-2; the D call may be TRBD1 or TRBD2 (5 bases each). This CDR3 comprises 16 residues. From germline, CDR1 is MNHNS and CDR2 SASEGT. Trimming cost V 7 bases and J 7 bases, with 22 bases left between them. The CDR3 is CASTSLGARGGGELFF. CDR3 in DNA: TGTGCCAGCACTTCCCTAGGGGCGAGGGGTGGCGGGGAGCTGTTTTTT.

The chain has TRBV4-3 and TRBJ2-1; no reliable D call. CDR1 is LGHNA and CDR2 is YSLEER in the germline V gene. V lost 0 bases and J 0 bases, leaving 18 bases between the germline ends. This CDR3 is 19 amino acids long. Here the CDR3 reads CASSQDDSIRTYSYNEQFF. CDR3 in DNA: TGCGCCAGCAGCCAAGATGATTCCATTCGAACCTACTCCTACAATGAGCAGTTCTTC.

This sequence joins TRBV20-1 and TRBJ1-2, with unresolved D. This CDR3 is built from 13 residues. Deletions cut 8 bases from V and 3 bases from J, with 16 bases between. Germline V CDR1 and CDR2: DFQATT, SNEGSKA (reference sequence). The CDR3 reads CSSRLQIDYGYTF. In DNA form, the CDR3 reads TGCAGTAGCAGACTTCAGATCGACTATGGCTACACCTTC.

The chain uses TRBV7-9 and TRBJ2-5, with 7 bases that match TRBD1. V was pared by 10 bases and J by 5 bases, with 10 bases of the junction left unmatched. The CDR3 extends over 13 amino acids. Germline-derived CDR1 and CDR2 are SEHNR and FQNEAQ (reference sequence). In DNA, the CDR3 is TGTGCCACGGGCAAAGGGGGCTGGGAGACCCAGTACTTC. This encodes CATGKGGWETQYF.

Ten or more counts support this clonotype. J is TRBJ1-2 and V is TRBV27; TRBD1 matches at 8 bases. The CDR3 spans 14 residues. Per germline, CDR1 MNHEY and CDR2 SMNVEV (reference sequence). The junction had 8 bases not matched to a gene; V was cut back by 6 bases and J by 5 bases. CDR3 residues: CASSSLGQGYGYTF. The CDR3 DNA reads TGTGCCAGCAGCTCCCTCGGACAGGGATATGGCTACACCTTC.

There are many counts of this clonotype. The chain has TRBV20-1 and TRBJ2-2; no reliable D call. The germline CDR1 and CDR2 sequences are DFQATT and SNEGSKA (reference sequence). The germline V and J ends were trimmed by 1 base and 6 bases, with 12 bases remaining between them. CDR3 length: 14 residues. DNA for the CDR3: TGCAGTGCTAGAGTTTCATCAGCATCCGGGGAGCTGTTTTTT. It is translated as CSARVSSASGELFF.

This clonotype was seen only a few times. The chain is built from TRBV5-4 and TRBJ2-7; unclear D gene. The CDR3 is 15 amino acids. V lost 3 bases, J lost 2 bases, and 15 bases lay in between. Germline values: CDR1 SGHNT, CDR2 YYREEE (reference sequence). CDR3 in amino acids: CASSYGPQPAYEQYF. The CDR3 nucleotides are TGTGCCAGCAGCTATGGCCCCCAACCGGCCTACGAGCAGTACTTC.

This clonotype was observed many times. The V and J genes are TRBV12-3 or TRBV12-4 and TRBJ1-1; D gene unclear. V was clipped by 2 bases and J by 4 bases, with 8 bases between them. The length of the CDR3 is 13 residues. This CDR3 is CASSLYRSTEAFF. CDR3 coding DNA: TGTGCCAGCAGTTTATACAGAAGCACTGAAGCTTTCTTT.

This clonotype was recorded many times. This chain links TRBV28 with TRBJ2-5; the D call may be TRBD1 or TRBD2 (6 bases each). The length of the CDR3 is 15 residues. The germline V and J ends were trimmed by 5 bases and 5 bases, with 18 bases remaining between them. Germline V gene sequence: CDR1 MDHEN, CDR2 SYDVKM. CDR3 nucleotide sequence: TGTGCCAGCAGTCTCCTATCGGGGGCAGGGGAGACCCAGTACTTC. It is translated as CASSLLSGAGETQYF.

Concerning this clonotype itself: Germline and junction disagree at one end, which may indicate a read error. V is TRBV7-7 and J is TRBJ2-1; no clear D gene. Germline loops: CDR1 SSHAT, CDR2 FNYEAQ (reference sequence). CDR3 size: 16 residues. CDR3 amino acids: CASSARLGKNYNEQFF. DNA for the CDR3: TGTGCTAGCAGCGCCCGTCTTGGGAAAAACTACAATGAGCAGTTCTTC.

As concerns this clonotype: A far bigger clonotype differs at one base, so this is likely a read error. The chain carries TRBV2 and TRBJ2-3; D is perhaps TRBD1 or TRBD2 (5 bases each). This CDR3 region has 16 residues. V was pared by 8 bases and J by 2 bases, with 20 bases between. Germline CDR1 and CDR2: SNHLY and FYNNEI. The CDR3, as DNA: TGTGCCAGCGGTCCCAACCCGGGGCCAAACACAGATACGCAGTATTTT. Encoded protein: CASGPNPGPNTDTQYF.

The CDR3 DNA sequence: TGTGCCAGCTCTCCCAATCAGGCAGAGATGAACACTGAAGCTTTCTTT. Protein product: CASSPNQAEMNTEAFF. The V gene is TRBV27, the J gene TRBJ1-1; D is undetermined. Germline V lookup: CDR1 MNHEY, CDR2 SMNVEV (reference sequence). CDR3 length: 16 residues. The V and J ends lost 8 bases and 0 bases respectively, with 19 bases between them.

This clonotype showed up many times. J is TRBJ1-2 and V is TRBV30; D is unresolved. V was trimmed by 1 base and J by 8 bases, leaving 5 bases between them. This CDR3 is built from 10 residues. The germline gives CDR1 GTSNPN, CDR2 SVGIG (reference sequence). This CDR3 reads CAWSEEGYTF. Here the CDR3 DNA reads TGTGCCTGGAGTGAGGAGGGCTACACCTTC.

This clonotype was found many times. The V gene is TRBV28, the J gene TRBJ1-3; weak D call: TRBD1 (6 bases). Deletions cut 6 bases from V and 4 bases from J, with 13 bases between. CDR3 size: 14 residues. CDR1 MDHEN and CDR2 SYDVKM come from the germline V gene. The CDR3 nucleotides are TGTGCCAGCAGCTTAGGGGGTTCGGGAAACACCATATATTTT. This sequence encodes CASSLGGSGNTIYF.

There are many counts of this clonotype. Germline is not matched at one junction end, which may reflect a read error. V and J are TRBV4-1 and TRBJ2-7, with 9 bases aligning to TRBD1. The CDR3 extends over 14 amino acids. The germline V gene has CDR1 MGHRA and CDR2 YSYEKL. The CDR3 protein is CASSPRTGAYEQYF. The CDR3 coding sequence is TGTGCCAGCAGCCCCCGGACAGGGGCCTACGAGCAGTACTTC.